This T cell receptor beta chain was sequenced during a study of T-cell reconstitution after alpha-beta-depleted transplantation in children. Findings and limits, study-wide: Day-60 TCRbeta diversity that was high in some patients was derived from surviving recipient T cells and thymic progenitors. T-cell counts and diversity at one year post-transplant came mainly from newly produced T cells.

It was with unique molecular identifiers that the TCRbeta library was prepared. TCRdb reprocessed the PCR reads via MiXCR and lists one record per CDR3 protein. The sample includes approximately 350,000 distinct CDR3 sequences, around 15% of them seen just once. On this clonotype: Its antigen remains unknown.

This material consisted of PBMCs, mostly from graft donor cells, taken 360 days after TCRalphabeta/CD19-depleted stem cell transplant. The receptor comes from a male patient under 10 years old who had a stem cell transplant for acute lymphoblastic leukemia, so the T cells may come from the graft donor.

In DNA form, the CDR3 reads TGTGCCAGCAGCTTAGTTTGGAAAGAGACCCAGTACTTC. Amino acid sequence: CASSLVWKETQYF. This chain joins TRBV7-2 and TRBJ2-5; D gene unclear. The V gene's germline CDR1 is SGHTA and CDR2 FQGNSA. There are 13 residues in the CDR3. The V gene lost 1 base and the J gene lost 3 bases, with 6 bases spanning the gap.